These T cell receptor beta chains were read from a single sample in a study of blood T cell repertoires in COVID-19. Assay used: immunoSEQ multiplex PCR; TCRdb lists only in-frame clones, some missing. The data show 250,000 to 350,000 clones, with 65% to 85% seen just once and more than 15% held by the top ten. Sequencing input: peripheral blood. The receptors stem from a person in their 70s with COVID-19, enrolled during active disease. CDR3s include the opening cysteine and the closing phenylalanine or tryptophan. The order of the fields is D gene, clone size, J gene, V gene, CDR3 DNA, CDR3 protein. The D gene is left open where the match is weak. Where a row states a size, it is once, few, many or the class of an expanded clone; other rows omit it.

TRBD2	.	TRBJ2-3	TRBV10-1	TGCGCCAGCCCCGTGCGGGGGTATAGGTATATTAGCACAGATACGCAGTATTTT	CASPVRGYRYISTDTQYF
TRBD1	.	TRBJ2-3	TRBV4-1	TGCGCCAGCAGCCAAGAACTCCGGGACAGGGGGCATTTT	CASSQELRDRGHF
TRBD1	few	TRBJ1-6	TRBV7-3	TGTGCCAGCAGATTGGGACAGCCAGATTCACCCCTCCACTTT	CASRLGQPDSPLHF
.	.	TRBJ2-7	TRBV3-1/TRBV3-2	TGTGCCAGCAGCCAAGATACCCCCCCCGGACACCCCGCCACCGAGCAGTACTTC	CASSQDTPPGHPATEQYF
.	.	TRBJ1-2	TRBV6-2/TRBV6-3	TGTGCCAGCAGTCCAGGGGCCTGGGGCCTCTATGGCTACACCTTC	CASSPGAWGLYGYTF
.	.	TRBJ1-6	TRBV2	TGTGCCAGCAGTCTTGGGGGGGGCGCTTCACCCCTCCACTTT	CASSLGGGASPLHF
TRBD2	.	TRBJ2-7	TRBV30	TGTGCCTGGATCCCGCGGGGGGGGGCACACGAGCAGTACTTC	CAWIPRGGAHEQYF
TRBD1	.	TRBJ1-5	TRBV18	TGTGCCAGCTCACCTCGACAGGGGCCCAATCAGCCCCAGCATTTT	CASSPRQGPNQPQHF
.	.	TRBJ2-1	TRBV7-3	TGTGCCAGCAGCTTAACGCGAGCGTCCGATGAGCAGTTCTTC	CASSLTRASDEQFF
TRBD1	.	TRBJ1-2	TRBV27	TGTGCCAGCAGTTTGAGGGGACAGGGGCAAGTGTGCACCTTC	CASSLRGQGQVCTF
.	.	TRBJ2-3	TRBV27	TGTGCCAGCAGTTTATCGAGTCTCGATACGCAGTATTTT	CASSLSSLDTQYF
TRBD1	.	TRBJ1-2	TRBV5-6	TGTGCCAGCAGCTTGGGTGGACCGGGACAGGGAATTGGCTACACCTTC	CASSLGGPGQGIGYTF
TRBD1	.	TRBJ1-3	TRBV2	TGTGCCAGTAGACTCCGGGACAGAAGCGAATCTGGAAACACCATATATTTT	CASRLRDRSESGNTIYF
TRBD2	.	TRBJ2-5	TRBV29-1	TGCAGCGTTCCCAGGCTAGCGGGGAGGGAGACCCAGTACTTC	CSVPRLAGRETQYF
TRBD1	.	TRBJ1-6	TRBV5-6	TGTGCCAGCAGCTTACAGGGGGCCAATTCACCCCTCCACTTT	CASSLQGANSPLHF
.	.	TRBJ2-3	TRBV29-1	TGCAGCGTTGAGGTTACTAGCACAGATACGCAGTATTTT	CSVEVTSTDTQYF
TRBD1	.	TRBJ1-6	TRBV12-5	TGTGCTAGTGTCGGACAGGGTTGGGTTTCACCCCTCCACTTT	CASVGQGWVSPLHF